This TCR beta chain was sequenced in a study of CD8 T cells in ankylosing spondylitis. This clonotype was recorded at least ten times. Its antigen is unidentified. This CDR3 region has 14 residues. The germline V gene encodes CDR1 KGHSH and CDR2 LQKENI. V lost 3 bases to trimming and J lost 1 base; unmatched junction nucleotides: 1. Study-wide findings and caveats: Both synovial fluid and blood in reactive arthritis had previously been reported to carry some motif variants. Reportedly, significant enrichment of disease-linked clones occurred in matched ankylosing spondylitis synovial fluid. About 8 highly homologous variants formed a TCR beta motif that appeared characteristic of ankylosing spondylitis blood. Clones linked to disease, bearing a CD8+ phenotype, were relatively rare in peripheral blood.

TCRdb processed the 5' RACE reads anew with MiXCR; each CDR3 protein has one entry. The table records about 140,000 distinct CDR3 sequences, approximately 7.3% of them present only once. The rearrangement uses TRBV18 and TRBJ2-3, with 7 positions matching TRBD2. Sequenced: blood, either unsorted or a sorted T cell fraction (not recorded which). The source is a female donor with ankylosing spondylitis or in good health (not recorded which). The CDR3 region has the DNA TGTGCCAGCTCACCGGGGAGGGGCACAGATACGCAGTATTTT. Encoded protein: CASSPGRGTDTQYF.